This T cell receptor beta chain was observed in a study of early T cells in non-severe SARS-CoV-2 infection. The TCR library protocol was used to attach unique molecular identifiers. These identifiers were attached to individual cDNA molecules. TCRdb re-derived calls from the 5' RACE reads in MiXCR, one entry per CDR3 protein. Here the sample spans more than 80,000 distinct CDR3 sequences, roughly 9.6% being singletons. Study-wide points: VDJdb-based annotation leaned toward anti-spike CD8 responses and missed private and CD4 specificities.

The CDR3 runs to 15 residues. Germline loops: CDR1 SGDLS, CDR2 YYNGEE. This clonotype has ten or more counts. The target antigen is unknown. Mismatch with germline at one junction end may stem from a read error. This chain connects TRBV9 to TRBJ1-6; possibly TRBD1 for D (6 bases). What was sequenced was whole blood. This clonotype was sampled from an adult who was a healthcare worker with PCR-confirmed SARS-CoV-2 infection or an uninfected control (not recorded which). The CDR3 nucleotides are TGCGCCAGCAGCTCCCGACAGGTCCCGAATTCACCCCTCCACTTT. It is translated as CASSSRQVPNSPLHF.